This TCR beta chain was profiled in a study of tumor-infiltrating lymphocytes in localized non-small cell lung cancer. Findings of the study overall: Technical variation could not be separated from intratumor heterogeneity here. Not all patients were TCR sequenced, owing to tissue quantity. Compared with uninvolved lung, tumors showed higher T cell infiltration by TCRbeta sequencing.

V dropped 1 base and J dropped 1 base, with 8 bases sitting between them. Germline-derived CDR1 and CDR2 are SGDLS and YYNGEE. This CDR3 spans 14 amino acids. This table comes from immunoSEQ multiplex PCR, and its TCRdb copy is limited to in-frame clones, with some not included. The sample has more than 9,500 clones; approximately 84% are singletons. Concerning this clone: The target antigen is unknown.

The chain recombines TRBV9 with TRBJ1-1; D not certain. Sequenced material: lung tumor tissue. This clonotype was obtained from a human donor with non-small cell lung cancer. This chain's CDR3 is CASSVSVANTEAFF. As DNA, the CDR3 is TGTGCCAGCAGCGTATCCGTGGCGAACACTGAAGCTTTCTTT.